A single T cell receptor beta chain is shown here with its context. This clone appeared once. This clone's antigen is unknown. No qualities accompany the bases; no much larger clone lies one base away. The data are from a study of Ad26.COV2.S vaccination and SARS-CoV-2 variants (dated by TCRdb to about 2021). In terms of the full investigation: Vaccine-arm donors came from COV1001, a multicentre, randomized, double-blind, placebo-controlled phase I-IIa trial of Ad26.COV2.S in healthy adults. Throughout the experiments and outcome assessment, investigators stayed blinded to trial group allocation. A total of some 30 samples were included in the TCR-sequenced set, comprising roughly 19 Ad26.COV2.S vaccine recipients, 5 placebo recipients and 8 SARS-CoV-2 convalescent individuals. Participants in the trial were split at random into five groups of five each, receiving low-dose or high-dose Ad26.COV2.S once or twice, or else placebo on both occasions. The specificity and breadth of SARS-CoV-2-reactive T cell receptors after Ad26.COV2.S vaccination were assessed by TCRbeta repertoire sequencing. Ad26.COV2.S was administered intramuscularly at a dose of 5x10^10 or 1x10^11 viral particles, either as one shot or as two shots given 56 days apart.

This specimen's treatment or condition label, interpreted: over 15 received Ad26.COV2.S at low or high dose, single or two shots; roughly 5 received placebo; per-sample allocation not given. Repertoires of vaccine and placebo recipients were sequenced from samples collected on day 63 after the first injection. In Cohort 1b, around 23 adults aged 18-55 years were enrolled at a single site in Boston, USA, between 29 July and 7 August 2020. Ad26.COV2.S was a replication-incompetent adenovirus type 26 vector that expressed a prefusion-stabilized SARS-CoV-2 spike protein derived from the original Wuhan strain. TCRbeta CDR3 regions were sequenced with the immunoSEQ Assay. After extraction, genomic DNA underwent amplification by bias-controlled multiplex PCR, followed by high-throughput sequencing. The authors processed their data as follows. Collapsing and filtering of sequences were performed to quantify the absolute abundance of each unique TCRbeta CDR3 region. Usable DNA was measured by amplifying reference genes present in all nucleated cells, and TCRbeta template counts were normalized to that usable DNA to estimate T cell fraction. Repertoire TCRs were annotated as SARS-CoV-2-specific when V gene, CDR3 amino acid sequence and J gene were exactly matched to a known reactive TCR set. MIRA supplied the reference SARS-CoV-2 TCR set, which was filtered for enrichment in COVID-19-positive ImmuneCODE repertoires so that public or cross-reactive TCRs were removed. Drawing on the MIRA antigens, annotated TCRs were analysed further at the level of specific ORF or position within ORF. Depth was the summed frequency of annotated unique rearrangements, while breadth was defined as annotated unique rearrangements over total unique productive rearrangements. Two-sided Wilcoxon rank-sum tests were applied when comparing TCR breadth between groups. Drawn from immuneACCESS, this table holds only the in-frame rearrangements with V and J called that TCRdb kept. Clones are partly lost; checked studies trace under half to an unresolved V gene and leave the rest unexplained. V and J calls and clone size are as listed in that table; D and trimming were resolved from the DNA. The sample table records 350,000 to 450,000 clones; around 86% of these occur just once. Around 3.6% of the sample is in the top ten clones.

Results the study describes overall, beyond this receptor: The study lacked the statistical power to compare responses across vaccine doses or regimens. After vaccination, spike-specific CD8+ and CD4+ T cell responses were reported to show substantial breadth. It was noted by the authors that total T cell responses may have been underestimated by the TCR breadth and depth analyses. Compared with placebo recipients, Ad26.COV2.S recipients showed higher spike-specific TCR breadth (P = 0.0014). Comparable non-spike TCR breadth was observed between vaccine and placebo recipients, consistent with only spike being contained in the vaccine.

The sequencing here drew on peripheral blood, taken in a trial of Ad26.COV2.S vaccine versus placebo. The TCR was taken from a person between 18 and 59 years old who received the Ad26.COV2.S COVID-19 vaccine or a placebo.

The CDR3 corresponds to CASSPTVYEQYF. The nucleotide sequence reads as follows: TGTGCCAGCAGCCCCACAGTCTACGAGCAGTACTTC. The rearrangement combines TRBV14 with TRBJ2-7, with an unclear D gene assignment. Deletion took 4 bases off V and 3 bases off J, with a span of 7 bases between the germline ends. From the cysteine up to the phenylalanine, the CDR3 has a length of 12 residues. The DNA shown is the 36-base CDR3, in frame from base 1. CDR1 and CDR2 were assigned from the germline V gene as SGHDN and FVKESK.